The rows below give T cell receptor beta chains drawn from one sample of a study of T cells in Graves' hyperthyroidism and ophthalmopathy. TCRdb re-derived calls from the multiplex PCR reads in MiXCR, one entry per CDR3 protein. The table lists 500,000 to 650,000 distinct CDR3 sequences, 14% of them singletons. Source material: blood. These receptors all come from a woman aged 45-65 years with Graves' ophthalmopathy. The CDR3 runs from the conserved cysteine through the conserved F or W. A D gene is named only where the DNA matches it firmly. The size of a clone is reported for some rows only, either as once, few or many, or as a class for expanded clones.

>TRBV20-1|many|NA|TRBJ2-5
TGCAGTGCTAGCAGGGATTGGGAGACCCAGTACTTC
CSASRDWETQYF
>TRBV24-1|many|NA|TRBJ2-1
TGTGCCACCAGGAGTGGGGTTCAAGTTTCGGATGAGCAGTTCTTC
CATRSGVQVSDEQFF
>TRBV2|many|TRBD1|TRBJ2-7
TGTGCCAGCAGTGTGGGACAGGGTCGCCACGAGCAGTACTTC
CASSVGQGRHEQYF
>TRBV24-1|few|NA|TRBJ2-3
TGTGCCACCAGTGATTTGCGCCTAGATACGCAGTATTTT
CATSDLRLDTQYF
>TRBV20-1|many|NA|TRBJ2-3
TGCAGTGCTAGGCAAGGGCCAGTTGATACGCAGTATTTT
CSARQGPVDTQYF
>TRBV11-2|many|NA|TRBJ1-6
TGTGCCAGCAGCTTAGGAGTCGGGGCAGATAATTCACCCCTCCACTTT
CASSLGVGADNSPLHF
>TRBV25-1|NA|NA|TRBJ2-1
TGTGCCAGCAGTGACTGGTCCGGCGGGGCCTCCTACAATGAGCAGTTCTTC
CASSDWSGGASYNEQFF
>TRBV7-2|few|NA|TRBJ1-6
TGTGCCAGCAGCCCGCCGGTGCCTACTTATAATTCACCCCTCCACTTT
CASSPPVPTYNSPLHF
>TRBV24-1|few|TRBD1|TRBJ2-1
TGTGCCACCAGTCGACAGGGGTGGTATGAGCAGTTCTTC
CATSRQGWYEQFF
>TRBV11-2|many|NA|TRBJ2-3
TGTGCCAGCAGCCTCACGGGGCTTCTCAAGGCAGATACGCAGTATTTT
CASSLTGLLKADTQYF